The 9 T cell receptor beta chains given below trace back to one sample, sequenced in a study of blood T cell repertoires in COVID-19. Libraries were prepared by immunoSEQ multiplex PCR; TCRdb keeps only in-frame clonotypes and omits some of them. The sample lists hundreds of thousands of clones, 75% to 90% seen once, with more than 8.5% in the top ten. Sequenced sample: peripheral blood. These receptors originate from a woman between 65 and 79 years old with COVID-19, enrolled during active disease.

This chain links TRBV7-9 with TRBJ1-4; a possible D gene is TRBD1 (5 bases). This CDR3 has 15 residues. V gave up 7 bases and J gave up 0 bases, with 12 bases separating them. Germline-derived CDR1 and CDR2 are SEHNR and FQNEAQ (reference sequence). CDR3 DNA sequence: TGTGCCAGCACAAGACCGACAGCAACTAATGAAAAACTGTTTTTT. Its translation: CASTRPTATNEKLFF.

The V gene is TRBV5-1, the J gene TRBJ2-7; maybe TRBD2 (6 bases). The V gene's germline CDR1 is SGHRS and CDR2 YFSETQ. Trimming shortened V by 0 bases and J by 0 bases, and 13 bases separated the two germline ends. CDR3 length: 16 amino acids. The CDR3 coding sequence is TGCGCCAGCAGCTTGGGGGACTCAATGAGCTCCTACGAGCAGTACTTC. Its translation is CASSLGDSMSSYEQYF.

The V gene is TRBV11-3, the J gene TRBJ2-3; D is perhaps TRBD2 (6 bases). The CDR3 is 17 amino acids. Trimming stripped 5 bases from V and 4 bases from J, with 22 bases between. Germline CDR1 reads SGHNT; CDR2 reads YENEEA. This chain's CDR3 is CASSHRKGRLSADTQYF. CDR3 DNA: TGTGCCAGCAGCCATCGGAAGGGGAGGTTAAGCGCAGATACGCAGTATTTT.

CDR3 sequence reads: CAISGTGQGIEQYF. The CDR3 nucleotides are TGTGCCATCAGTGGGACGGGACAAGGAATCGAGCAGTACTTC. The chain is built from TRBV10-3 and TRBJ2-7; D possibly corresponds to TRBD1 (6 bases). The V end lost 4 bases, the J end lost 6 bases, and 16 bases lay between the germline ends. This CDR3 is built from 14 residues. Per germline, CDR1 ENHRY and CDR2 SYGVKD.

V is TRBV7-8 and J is TRBJ2-7; 7 bases align to TRBD1. This CDR3 has 12 residues. J lost 0 bases, V lost 8 bases, and 1 base had no gene match. Germline CDR1 reads SGHVS; CDR2 reads FQNEAQ. The CDR3 spells CASRDSSYEQYF. CDR3 in DNA: TGTGCCAGCCGGGACAGCTCCTACGAGCAGTACTTC.

This chain uses TRBV5-1 with TRBJ1-3; D ambiguous. Trimming took 0 bases from V and 0 from J, leaving 16 bases between them. The CDR3 sequence is 18 residues long. Per germline, CDR1 SGHRS and CDR2 YFSETQ. The CDR3 DNA is TGCGCCAGCAGCTTGGGGTTCGGGAGAACCACCTCTGGAAACACCATATATTTT. Its protein product is CASSLGFGRTTSGNTIYF.

On this clone: Other DNA sequences of this sample code for an identical CDR3. The V gene is TRBV7-9, the J gene TRBJ2-3; TRBD2 matches 13 bases. In germline, CDR1 is SEHNR, CDR2 FQNEAQ (reference sequence). The length of the CDR3 is 16 residues. V lost 5 bases to trimming and J lost 2 bases; unmatched junction nucleotides: 4. Written as DNA, the CDR3 is TGTGCCAGCAGCCCAGGACTAGCGGGAGACACAGATACGCAGTATTTT. Amino acids: CASSPGLAGDTDTQYF.

The chain's CDR3 is CASTHVGTDTDTQYF. The CDR3 DNA reads as TGTGCCAGCACCCACGTGGGCACCGATACAGATACGCAGTATTTT. The V and J genes are TRBV7-9 and TRBJ2-3, with D unclear. The CDR3 has 15 amino acids. Between the trimmed V and J ends, which lost 7 bases and 3 bases, there was a span of 17 bases. CDR1 SEHNR and CDR2 FQNEAQ come from the germline V gene (reference sequence).

The rearrangement joins TRBV5-4 to TRBJ2-7; no clear D. The CDR3 has 12 residues. Trimming took 4 bases from V and 7 from J, leaving 12 bases between them. Germline CDR1 is SGHNT and CDR2 is YYREEE (reference sequence). The CDR3 DNA reads as TGTGCCAGCAGCCAAGACACCAGGGAGCAGTACTTC. Amino acids: CASSQDTREQYF.